These 25 T cell receptor beta chains came from one sample sequenced in a study of T cells after yellow fever vaccination. TCRdb re-derived calls from the 5' RACE reads in MiXCR, one entry per CDR3 protein. The table includes about 230,000 distinct CDR3 sequences, over 6.5% detected once. The sequences come from CD4+ T cells sorted from PBMCs, collected on the day of the yellow fever booster vaccination. These receptors were collected from a man aged 25-45 years who received the YFV17D yellow fever vaccine.

In this sample, this clonotype turned up many times. V is TRBV6-2 or TRBV6-3 and J is TRBJ2-7; D uncertain. The CDR3 is 11 residues long. Germline-derived CDR1 and CDR2 are MNHEY and SVGEGT. The V and J ends lost 5 bases and 4 bases respectively, with 6 bases between them. CDR3 nucleotide sequence: TGTGCCAGCAGTGGTTTATACGAGCAGTACTTC. Translated: CASSGLYEQYF.

This clonotype was recorded at least ten times. J is TRBJ2-2 and V is TRBV3-1; 12 bases agree with TRBD2. Per the germline V gene, CDR1 is LGHDT and CDR2 is YNNKEL (reference sequence). The CDR3 has 21 residues. V was pared by 0 bases and J by 4 bases, with 15 bases of the junction left unmatched. The CDR3 DNA sequence: TGTGCCAGCAGCCAAGATCGTCTAGCGGGAGGGTACCCCTGGGCCACCGGGGAGCTGTTTTTT. Its translation: CASSQDRLAGGYPWATGELFF.

This rearrangement joins TRBV6-2 or TRBV6-3 to TRBJ1-1; D possibly corresponds to TRBD1 (5 bases). The CDR3 is made up of 15 amino acids. Germline V gives CDR1 MNHEY, CDR2 SVGEGT. Trimming took 8 bases from V and 5 from J, leaving 21 bases between them. CDR3 sequence reads: CASGTQLGGGTEAFF. The DNA for the CDR3 is TGTGCCAGCGGTACCCAACTGGGGGGAGGGACTGAAGCTTTCTTT.

The table lists this clonotype with many counts. This sequence joins TRBV28 and TRBJ2-2, with D possibly TRBD1 on 7 matching bases. V shed 5 bases and J shed 7 bases, with 20 bases lying between them. Germline CDR1 MDHEN, CDR2 SYDVKM. This CDR3 has 16 amino acids. The CDR3 here is CASSTPGGGAVGELFF. The CDR3 bases are TGTGCCAGCAGTACCCCAGGGGGAGGAGCGGTCGGGGAGCTGTTTTTT.

A few counts support this clonotype. The rearrangement links TRBV5-1 to TRBJ2-6; D not certain. The CDR3 is made up of 22 amino acids. Germline-derived CDR1 and CDR2 are SGHRS and YFSETQ. Trimming removed 4 bases from V and 2 bases from J, with 31 bases in between. This CDR3 is CASSQGWDRPVNTLPGANVLTF. The CDR3 DNA reads as TGCGCCAGCAGCCAAGGTTGGGATCGACCAGTGAACACCCTACCTGGGGCCAACGTCCTGACTTTC.

Of note for this clonotype: A read error is possible here, since a much larger clone lies one base away. The gene calls are TRBV2 and TRBJ1-5; D gene uncertain. This CDR3 region has 13 residues. The germline V gene has CDR1 SNHLY and CDR2 FYNNEI. The CDR3 DNA follows: TGTGCCAGCAGTACCGTTAGCAAGCAGCCCCAGCATTTT. Translation: CASSTVSKQPQHF.

This clonotype was observed at least ten times. The CDR3 region has the DNA TGCAGTGCTAGAGTTCTGAGGGGTCAAGAGACCCAGTACTTC. Protein sequence: CSARVLRGQETQYF. V usage is TRBV20-1 and J usage is TRBJ2-5; D possibly uses TRBD1 or TRBD2 (5 bases each). There are 14 residues in the CDR3. Looked up from germline, CDR1 is DFQATT and CDR2 is SNEGSKA (reference sequence). The ends were cut back, 1 base at V and 2 bases at J, with 11 bases in the middle.

This clonotype occurred many times. V gene TRBV11-2 combines with J gene TRBJ1-1; possible D gene TRBD1, 5 bases. Germline V lookup: CDR1 SGHAT, CDR2 FQNNGV. This CDR3 spans 12 amino acids. Between the trimmed V and J ends, which lost 4 bases and 11 bases, there was a span of 14 bases. CDR3 loop: CASSSGVRGAFF. The CDR3 nucleotides read TGTGCCAGCAGCTCCGGGGTGCGGGGGGCTTTCTTT.

This clonotype was detected only a few times. This chain joins TRBV7-8 and TRBJ1-1, with D tentatively TRBD1 (5 bases). The CDR3 totals 14 residues. CDR1 is SGHVS, CDR2 FQNEAQ, per germline. Trimming took off 4 bases at V and 2 bases at J, with 11 bases between the two ends. CDR3 in DNA: TGTGCCAGCAGCTGGGGCTCGGGCAACACTGAAGCTTTCTTT. Translation gives CASSWGSGNTEAFF.

This clonotype has more than one count but fewer than ten. This sequence joins TRBV15 and TRBJ1-1; possible D gene TRBD1, 5 bases. The V and J ends lost 4 bases and 8 bases respectively, with 11 bases between them. The CDR3 covers 12 residues. Per the germline V gene, CDR1 is LNHNV and CDR2 is YYDKDF (reference sequence). The CDR3 loop reads CATSIRDGEAFF. The CDR3 DNA reads as TGTGCCACCAGCATTAGGGACGGAGAAGCTTTCTTT.

V is TRBV20-1 and J is TRBJ1-1, with TRBD1 as a possible D gene (5 bases). V shed 8 bases and J shed 6 bases, with 16 bases lying between them. The CDR3 loop spans 12 amino acids. The germline CDR1 and CDR2 sequences are DFQATT and SNEGSKA (reference sequence). CDR3 DNA sequence: TGCAGTACTTCCAGGGAGAGCGCTGAAGCTTTCTTT. Translating it yields CSTSRESAEAFF.

This clonotype appeared many times. V is TRBV20-1 and J is TRBJ2-7; 8 nucleotides align to TRBD2. CDR3 length equals 14 residues. V lost 3 bases, J lost 3 bases, and 7 bases stayed unmatched. Germline CDR1 DFQATT, CDR2 SNEGSKA (reference sequence). The CDR3 sequence is CSASGGSGSYEQYF. CDR3 DNA sequence: TGCAGTGCTAGTGGGGGGAGCGGGAGCTACGAGCAGTACTTC.

The table lists this clonotype with many counts. This sequence joins TRBV5-1 and TRBJ2-3, with 9 bases fitting TRBD2. V shed 1 base and J 4 bases; nucleotides not matched to a gene: 1. Looked up from germline, CDR1 is SGHRS and CDR2 is YFSETQ. This CDR3 region has 14 residues. CDR3 loop: CASSLLAGADTQYF. Written as DNA, the CDR3 is TGCGCCAGCAGCTTGTTAGCGGGAGCAGATACGCAGTATTTT.

The chain combines TRBV7-8 with TRBJ2-3; tentative D call: TRBD1 (6 bases). V lost 4 bases and J lost 4, with 21 bases in between. The CDR3 has 17 amino acids. CDR1 is SGHVS and CDR2 is FQNEAQ in the germline V gene. CDR3 sequence (DNA): TGTGCCAGCAGCTCTCCCGGGACATTTTTGAGGTCAGATACGCAGTATTTT. This sequence encodes CASSSPGTFLRSDTQYF.

This clonotype came up a few times. The V call is TRBV7-2, the J call TRBJ2-3, with TRBD2 identical over 7 bases. V lost 4 bases and J lost 2; bases outside the gene matches: 9. This CDR3 has 16 residues. The germline gives CDR1 SGHTA, CDR2 FQGNSA. The CDR3 coding sequence is TGTGCCAGCAGCTCAACGAGCGGGATGTACACAGATACGCAGTATTTT. Amino acid sequence: CASSSTSGMYTDTQYF.

There are many counts of this clonotype. This sequence joins TRBV7-3 and TRBJ2-1; TRBD2 aligns across 12 bases. Germline lookup yields CDR1 SGHTA and CDR2 FQGTGA. The V and J ends lost 4 bases and 5 bases, in that order; junction bases with no gene match: 9. The length of the CDR3 is 17 residues. In DNA form, the CDR3 reads TGTGCCAGCAGCTCGCCGCTTGGACTAGCGGGAAACAATGAGCAGTTCTTC. Translation gives CASSSPLGLAGNNEQFF.

This clonotype was seen a few times. The rearrangement links TRBV5-1 to TRBJ2-3; 11 nucleotides line up with TRBD1. J lost 4 bases, V lost 2 bases, and 6 bases had no gene match. The germline V gene has CDR1 SGHRS and CDR2 YFSETQ. This CDR3 contains 16 residues. CDR3 residues: CASSFGTGGLADTQYF. In nucleotides, the CDR3 is TGCGCCAGCAGCTTTGGGACAGGGGGATTAGCAGATACGCAGTATTTT.

The V call is TRBV20-1, the J call TRBJ2-7; perhaps TRBD1 as D (6 bases). Trimming took 0 bases from V and 3 from J, leaving 9 bases between them. Germline loops: CDR1 DFQATT, CDR2 SNEGSKA (reference sequence). This CDR3 has 13 amino acids. This chain's CDR3 is CSARELGGYEQYF. CDR3 DNA sequence: TGCAGTGCTAGAGAACTAGGGGGCTACGAGCAGTACTTC.

At least ten counts were recorded for this clonotype. This chain links TRBV10-2 with TRBJ2-5; 9 bases map to TRBD1. The germline gives CDR1 WSHSY, CDR2 SAAADI. CDR3 length: 15 residues. Trimming cost V 7 bases and J 2 bases; bases outside gene matches: 8. This chain's CDR3 is CASKGQGGFQETQYF. The CDR3 nucleotides are TGCGCCAGCAAGGGACAGGGCGGTTTTCAAGAGACCCAGTACTTC.

The sample holds many counts of this clonotype. This sequence joins TRBV5-1 and TRBJ1-2; 9 bases are shared with TRBD1. This CDR3 spans 15 amino acids. Germline CDR1 reads SGHRS; CDR2 reads YFSETQ. Unmatched junction bases numbered 4, after V lost 0 bases and J lost 4 bases. The CDR3 reads CASSLEGQGSYGYTF. The CDR3 DNA is TGCGCCAGCAGCTTGGAAGGACAGGGGAGCTATGGCTACACCTTC.

This clonotype has more than one count but fewer than ten. This chain connects TRBV29-1 to TRBJ1-1; D is perhaps TRBD1 (6 bases). V was shortened by 0 bases and J by 11 bases, with 16 bases between the two germline ends. The CDR3 has 13 amino acids. Germline lookup yields CDR1 SQVTM and CDR2 ANQGSEA. This CDR3 reads CSVEDSRLQGAFF. The CDR3 nucleotides read TGCAGCGTTGAAGATTCTCGCCTCCAGGGGGCTTTCTTT.

In this sample, this clonotype turned up a few times. The chain uses TRBV7-9 and TRBJ2-5, with D possibly being TRBD1 (6 bases). Per the germline V gene, CDR1 is SEHNR and CDR2 is FQNEAQ (reference sequence). The CDR3 contains 14 residues. V lost 7 bases, J lost 2 bases, and 14 bases lay in between. The CDR3 nucleotides are TGTGCCAGCAACAACCAAGGACAGCAAGAGACCCAGTACTTC. Translation: CASNNQGQQETQYF.

This clonotype has ten or more counts. The chain links TRBV9 to TRBJ2-1, with D possibly called TRBD1 or TRBD2 (6 bases each). Germline values: CDR1 SGDLS, CDR2 YYNGEE. The V gene lost 0 bases and the J gene lost 6 bases, with 13 bases spanning the gap. This CDR3 comprises 15 residues. CDR3 nucleotide sequence: TGTGCCAGCAGCGTAGGGGGGGCATACTCCAATGAGCAGTTCTTC. Its protein product is CASSVGGAYSNEQFF.

This clonotype was counted between two and nine times. The chain employs TRBV19 and TRBJ2-3, with 10 bases lining up with TRBD1. The CDR3 is made up of 16 amino acids. V dropped 5 bases and J dropped 1; count of bases not matched to a gene: 6. The germline V gene has CDR1 LNHDA and CDR2 SQIVND (reference sequence). In DNA form, the CDR3 reads TGTGCCAGTAGTGCGACAGGGGGCATGGGCACAGATACGCAGTATTTT. Amino acid sequence: CASSATGGMGTDTQYF.

This clonotype turned up a few times. The chain couples TRBV20-1 to TRBJ1-2; tentatively, D is TRBD1 (5 bases). This CDR3 region has 14 residues. Germline V CDR1 and CDR2: DFQATT, SNEGSKA (reference sequence). Trimming stripped 1 base from V and 4 bases from J, with 13 bases between. Here the CDR3 reads CSARGARETYGYTF. The CDR3 DNA is TGCAGTGCTAGAGGCGCCAGGGAGACCTATGGCTACACCTTC.